A selection of T cell receptor beta chains follows, all from one sample in a study of cytomegalovirus exposure and HLA in healthy donors. Profiled with immunoSEQ multiplex PCR; TCRdb holds only in-frame clones, not every one. The profile shows under 200,000 clones, approximately 86% of them singletons. The sequenced sample consisted of PBMCs. Source of these receptors: a woman aged 25 to 45 in good health and CMV-seronegative. Each CDR3 is given with its conserved first and last residue.

j_call | v_call | cdr3_aa
TRBJ1-2 | TRBV6-5 | CASSSGGGVYGYTF
TRBJ2-5 | TRBV28 | CASSPPGGQETQYF
TRBJ2-5 | TRBV5-1 | CASSQQGAEETQYF
TRBJ2-1 | TRBV11-3 | CASSQDSSYNEQFF
TRBJ1-2 | TRBV6-5 | CASSPTSDRGGYTF
TRBJ2-5 | TRBV11-3 | CASSLDSTGGETQYF
TRBJ2-1 | TRBV4-1 | CASSPRTSGVVPYNEQFF
TRBJ2-7 | TRBV27 | CASRVAGISYEQYF
TRBJ2-1 | TRBV7-9 | CASSLRDRDEQFF
TRBJ2-7 | TRBV29-1 | CSVEEYRDGNYEQYF
TRBJ1-2 | TRBV6-5 | CATYGGVSHGYTF
TRBJ1-1 | TRBV7-8 | CASSLVGTGLEAFF
TRBJ1-3 | TRBV9 | CASAGATGNTIYF
TRBJ2-7 | TRBV28 | CASNTGTGGSYEQYF
TRBJ2-1 | TRBV11-2 | CASSKGAGPYNEQFF
TRBJ2-5 | TRBV27 | CASSQRTGETQYF
TRBJ2-3 | TRBV28 | CASNFPGTRNTDTQYF
TRBJ2-1 | TRBV4-1 | CASSQGAVGYNEQFF
TRBJ2-1 | TRBV6-5 | CASSSAGHFSYNEQFF
TRBJ1-2 | TRBV28 | CASTLTSLANYGYTF
TRBJ1-2 | TRBV6-7 | CASSYSIGTACYGYTF
TRBJ1-6 | TRBV9 | CASSVLTDNSPLHF
TRBJ2-1 | TRBV9 | CASSVAKGRDRGEQFF
TRBJ1-1 | TRBV2 | CASKNRENTEAFF
TRBJ2-7 | TRBV29-1 | CSVERTGTDEQYF
TRBJ1-2 | TRBV7-2 | CASSSQARRGYGYTF
TRBJ2-5 | TRBV5-6 | CASSFYSDKTWGETQYF
TRBJ2-3 | TRBV28 | CASSSTSGNPGDTDTQYF
TRBJ1-1 | TRBV9 | CASSVTGFLDPDPLNTEAFF
TRBJ1-3 | TRBV29-1 | CSVLYSGNTIYF
TRBJ2-7 | TRBV28 | CASIRTGGNEQYF
TRBJ2-2 | TRBV11-2 | CASSLLRQVGRELFF
TRBJ2-2 | TRBV5-1 | CASSPELAGNTGELFF
TRBJ2-2 | TRBV19 | CASRMAVGELFF
TRBJ2-5 | TRBV9 | CASSVGEGGWETQYF
TRBJ2-3 | TRBV5-1 | CASSLAPQGLTSTDTQYF
TRBJ2-5 | TRBV5-1 | CASKSLAGGTQYF
TRBJ2-3 | TRBV19 | CASSTLSTGGDTDTQYF
TRBJ2-7 | TRBV27 | CASSSSSYEQYF
TRBJ1-5 | TRBV6-1 | CASSEVRDQPQHF
TRBJ2-2 | TRBV9 | CASSVARGGNTGELFF
TRBJ2-7 | TRBV7-3 | CASSPDGGGFYEQYF
TRBJ2-1 | TRBV5-1 | CASSLAGQGSYNEQFF
TRBJ2-2 | TRBV27 | CASRPGQGYLTGELFF
TRBJ2-3 | TRBV11-2 | CASSHVPGQSTDTQYF
TRBJ1-3 | TRBV28 | CASSSLGQPSGNTIYF
TRBJ2-2 | TRBV25-1 | CAEGAGSGRLPGELFF
TRBJ2-5 | TRBV7-8 | CASSRGRTGQETQYF
TRBJ1-1 | TRBV5-6 | CASSLDPLRGTEAFF
TRBJ2-7 | TRBV28 | CASSYPGTTGTYEQYF
TRBJ1-3 | TRBV28 | CASSPQGDSGNTIYF
TRBJ2-6 | TRBV5-1 | CATKRGGSSGANVLTF
TRBJ2-4 | TRBV5-1 | CASSPDLLRSGNIQYF